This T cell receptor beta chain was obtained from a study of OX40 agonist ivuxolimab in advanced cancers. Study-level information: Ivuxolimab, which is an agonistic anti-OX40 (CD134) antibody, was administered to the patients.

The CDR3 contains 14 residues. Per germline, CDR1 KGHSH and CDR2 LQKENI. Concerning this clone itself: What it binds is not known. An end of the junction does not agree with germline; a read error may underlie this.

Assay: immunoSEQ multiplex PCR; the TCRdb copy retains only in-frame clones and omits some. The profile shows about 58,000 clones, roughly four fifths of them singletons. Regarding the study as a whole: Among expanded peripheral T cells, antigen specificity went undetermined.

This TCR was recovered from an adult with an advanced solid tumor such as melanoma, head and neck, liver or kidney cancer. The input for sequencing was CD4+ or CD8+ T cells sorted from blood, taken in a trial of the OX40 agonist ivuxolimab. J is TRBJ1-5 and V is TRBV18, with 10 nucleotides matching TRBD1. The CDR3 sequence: CASSGDRGKQPQHF. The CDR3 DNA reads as TGTGCCAGCTCAGGGGACAGGGGCAAACAGCCCCAGCATTTT.